This is a list of T cell receptor beta chains from one sample in a study of cytomegalovirus exposure and HLA in healthy donors. Here immunoSEQ multiplex PCR was the method, and the copy in TCRdb shows in-frame clones only, minus some. Here the sample spans 130,000 or so clones, 75% being singletons. The sequencing sample was made of PBMCs. The receptors here all came from a man aged 40-55 years in good health and CMV-seronegative. The CDR3 runs from the conserved cysteine through the conserved F or W.

V	J	length	CDR3
TRBV18	TRBJ1-1	17	CASSPQGQGVMVTEAFF
TRBV4-2	TRBJ2-7	17	CASSQDSRLAFGYEQYF
TRBV5-4	TRBJ1-2	13	CASSVAGEMSYTF
TRBV18	TRBJ2-1	14	CASSPPAGKNEQFF
TRBV9	TRBJ2-5	14	CASSASSGAETQYF
TRBV10-2	TRBJ1-2	14	CASSEFLLSYGYTF
TRBV7-3	TRBJ2-1	14	CASSPRNTYNEQFF
TRBV7-2	TRBJ1-2	15	CASSLGTGRNYGYTF
TRBV5-1	TRBJ2-7	15	CASSLGQGVLDEQYF
TRBV7-9	TRBJ1-1	15	CASSLESGQGSEAFF
TRBV5-5	TRBJ2-7	15	CASSTRTGGVYEQYF
TRBV28	TRBJ2-7	13	CASSDRVTHEQYF
TRBV28	TRBJ2-1	12	CASSIQGNEQFF
TRBV5-1	TRBJ2-3	16	CASGPSGGWGTDTQYF
TRBV19	TRBJ1-6	15	CASSFDRAYNSPLHF
TRBV5-1	TRBJ1-1	13	CASSQGANTEAFF
TRBV6-4	TRBJ2-3	15	CASSERASGIDTQYF
TRBV6-5	TRBJ2-3	15	CASSYRTSLMDTQYF
TRBV21-1	TRBJ2-1	14	CASSKWALDNEQFF
TRBV13	TRBJ2-2	18	CASSPTGLPLSLTGELFF
TRBV29-1	TRBJ2-3	16	CSVGPSSGESTDTQYF
TRBV18	TRBJ1-1	14	CASSPRVRGTEAFF
TRBV5-1	TRBJ2-7	13	CASSWTEGYEQYF
TRBV7-7	TRBJ1-1	13	CASSLAQGTQFEF
TRBV7-2	TRBJ2-1	14	CASEPRQFLNEQFF
TRBV5-6	TRBJ1-1	16	CASSLAVITGTTEAFF
TRBV18	TRBJ1-6	17	CASSLGRDLGGRSPLHF
TRBV11-2	TRBJ1-1	14	CASSSQGGGTEAFF